This T cell receptor (beta chain) was retrieved from a study of neurological immune-mediated disorders. This clonotype appeared many times. TCRdb analysed the 5' RACE reads with MiXCR anew, one entry per CDR3 protein. Of around 78,000 distinct CDR3 sequences listed, 15% to 20% were seen once; the top ten hold about 16%. The source material was PBMCs. The sequence was collected from a woman aged 40 to 55 in good health.

CDR3 DNA sequence: TGTGCCAGCTCACCTACAGGGACAGGGGGCGACGAGCAGTACGTC. Protein: CASSPTGTGGDEQYV. The gene calls are TRBV18 and TRBJ2-7, with 12 bases aligning to TRBD1. V lost 3 bases to trimming and J lost 5 bases; unmatched junction nucleotides: 5. This CDR3 comprises 15 residues. Germline loops: CDR1 KGHSH, CDR2 LQKENI.